This T cell receptor beta chain was sequenced in a study of vaccination and CD4 T cells after COVID-19. Study-level information: Two of the convalescents were Hispanic, and convalescents were six males and four females. The stimulus for the cells was overlapping spike peptides derived from SARS-CoV-2, HCoV-NL63, HCoV-OC43 and HCoV-229E.

The treatment denotes: roughly 11-day PBMC culture with coronavirus spike peptide pools or control peptides (ViraFEST assay). This clonotype has just a few counts. The antigen is unknown. J lost 2 bases, V lost 8 bases, and 6 bases had no gene match. The CDR3 contains 13 residues. From germline, CDR1 is MDHEN and CDR2 SYDVKM. Cultured CD4+ T-cell DNA underwent Oncomine TCR Beta short-read sequencing. Each CDR3 protein is one row after TCRdb ran MiXCR on the PCR reads. The data contain over 2,000 distinct CDR3 sequences, over 25% of them singletons. The sample here was CD4+ T cells from blood, cultured in vitro, taken after SARS-CoV-2 vaccination. The TCR originated in a human donor who had recovered from COVID-19. This chain connects TRBV28 to TRBJ2-7; 7 nucleotides line up with TRBD2. The CDR3 DNA follows: TGTGCCAGCGGCTCCGGGACTACCTACGAGCAGTACTTC. Residues: CASGSGTTYEQYF.